The clone carrying this T cell receptor (beta chain) has just a few counts. These data come from a study of blood T cell repertoires in COVID-19. Study at large: Samples taken during acute and convalescent COVID-19 were collected in the United States, Italy and Spain. Nucleic acid was either cDNA or gDNA, and it came from T cells, B-cell-depleted T cells, or PBMCs.

Per the authors' pipeline: Estimated nucleated cell counts came from reference gene primer amplification. This table comes from immunoSEQ multiplex PCR, and its TCRdb copy is limited to in-frame clones, with some not included. That table supplies the V and J calls and clone size; D and trimming were determined from the DNA. The profile shows 80,000 or so clones, around 83% of them singletons. In germline, CDR1 is LNHDA, CDR2 SQIVND (reference sequence). This CDR3 spans 13 amino acids. V shed 7 bases and J shed 1 base, with 10 bases lying between them. This chain links TRBV19 with TRBJ1-1, with unresolved D. This clonotype was sampled from a human donor in a cohort sampled during active COVID-19. The specimen was peripheral blood. The CDR3 protein is CASTPEENTEAFF. In DNA, the CDR3 is TGTGCCAGTACCCCGGAGGAGAACACTGAAGCTTTCTTT.